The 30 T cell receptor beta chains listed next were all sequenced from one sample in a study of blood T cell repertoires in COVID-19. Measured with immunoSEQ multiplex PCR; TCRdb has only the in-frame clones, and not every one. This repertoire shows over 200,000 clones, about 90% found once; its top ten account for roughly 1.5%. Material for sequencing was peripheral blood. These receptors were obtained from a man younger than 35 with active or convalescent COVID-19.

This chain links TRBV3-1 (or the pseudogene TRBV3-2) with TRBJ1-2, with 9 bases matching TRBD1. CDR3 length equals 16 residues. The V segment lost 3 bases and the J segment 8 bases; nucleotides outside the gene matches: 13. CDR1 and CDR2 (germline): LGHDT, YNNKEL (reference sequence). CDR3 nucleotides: TGTGCCAGCAGCCACTCACCTGGGACAGGGACCTCCGGCTACACCTTC. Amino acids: CASSHSPGTGTSGYTF.

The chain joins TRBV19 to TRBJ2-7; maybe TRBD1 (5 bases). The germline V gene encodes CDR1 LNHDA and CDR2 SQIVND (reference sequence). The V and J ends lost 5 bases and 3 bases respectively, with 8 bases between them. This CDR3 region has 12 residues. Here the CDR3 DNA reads TGTGCCAGTAGTGCAGGGCGCTACGAGCAGTACTTC. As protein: CASSAGRYEQYF.

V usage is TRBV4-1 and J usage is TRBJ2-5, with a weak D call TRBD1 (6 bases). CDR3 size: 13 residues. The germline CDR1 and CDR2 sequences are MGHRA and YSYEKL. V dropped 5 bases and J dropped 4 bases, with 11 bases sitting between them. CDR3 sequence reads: CASSTRTVETQYF. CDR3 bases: TGCGCCAGCAGCACACGGACAGTAGAGACCCAGTACTTC.

CDR3 sequence (DNA): TGTGCCAGCAGCGGAGGTGTAGGGTACACTGAAGCTTTCTTT. Its protein product is CASSGGVGYTEAFF. This chain links TRBV5-6 with TRBJ1-1; no definite D call. Per germline, CDR1 SGHDT and CDR2 YYEEEE. The CDR3 runs 14 residues. V was clipped by 4 bases and J by 3 bases, with 13 bases between them.

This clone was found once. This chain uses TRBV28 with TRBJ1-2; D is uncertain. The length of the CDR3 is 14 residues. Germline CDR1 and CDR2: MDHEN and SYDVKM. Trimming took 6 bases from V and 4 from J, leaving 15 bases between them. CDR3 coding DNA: TGTGCCAGCAGCCCCGGTGGAGACCTCTATGGCTACACCTTC. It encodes CASSPGGDLYGYTF.

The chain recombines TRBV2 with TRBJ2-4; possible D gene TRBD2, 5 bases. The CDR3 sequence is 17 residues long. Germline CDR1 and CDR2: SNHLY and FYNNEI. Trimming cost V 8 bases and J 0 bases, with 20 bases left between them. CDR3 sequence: CASPAPGSTLAKNIQYF. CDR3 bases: TGTGCCAGCCCTGCCCCTGGGAGTACCCTAGCCAAAAACATTCAGTACTTC.

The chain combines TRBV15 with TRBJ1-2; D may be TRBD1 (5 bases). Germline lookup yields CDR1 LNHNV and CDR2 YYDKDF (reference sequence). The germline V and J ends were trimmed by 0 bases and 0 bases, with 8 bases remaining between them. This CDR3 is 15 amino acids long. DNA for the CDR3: TGTGCCACCAGCAGAGAGGGGGGAGCTAACTATGGCTACACCTTC. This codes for CATSREGGANYGYTF.

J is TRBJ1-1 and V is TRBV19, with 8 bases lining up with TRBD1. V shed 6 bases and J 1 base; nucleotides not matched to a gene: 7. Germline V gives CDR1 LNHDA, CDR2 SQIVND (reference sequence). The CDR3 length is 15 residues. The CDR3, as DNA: TGTGCCAGTAGAACGACAGGGGTCCCGAACACTGAAGCTTTCTTT. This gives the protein CASRTTGVPNTEAFF.

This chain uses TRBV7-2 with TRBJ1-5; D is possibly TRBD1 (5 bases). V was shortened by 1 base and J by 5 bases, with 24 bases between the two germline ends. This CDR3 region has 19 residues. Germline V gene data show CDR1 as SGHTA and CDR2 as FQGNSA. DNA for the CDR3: TGTGCCAGCAGCTTAGGCGGGCTCGGCATCGGCGGAGGGGATCAGCCCCAGCATTTT. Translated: CASSLGGLGIGGGDQPQHF.

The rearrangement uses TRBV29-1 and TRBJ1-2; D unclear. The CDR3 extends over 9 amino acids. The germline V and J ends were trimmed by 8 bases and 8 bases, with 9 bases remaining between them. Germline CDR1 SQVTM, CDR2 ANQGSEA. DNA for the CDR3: TGCAGCAGCGAGCCGGGCTACACCTTC. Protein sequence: CSSEPGYTF.

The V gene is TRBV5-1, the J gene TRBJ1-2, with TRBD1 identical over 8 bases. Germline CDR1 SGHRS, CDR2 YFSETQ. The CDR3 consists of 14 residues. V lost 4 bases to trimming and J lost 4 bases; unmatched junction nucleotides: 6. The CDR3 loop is CASSQRTGLYGYTF. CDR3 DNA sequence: TGCGCCAGCAGCCAGAGGACAGGGCTCTATGGCTACACCTTC.

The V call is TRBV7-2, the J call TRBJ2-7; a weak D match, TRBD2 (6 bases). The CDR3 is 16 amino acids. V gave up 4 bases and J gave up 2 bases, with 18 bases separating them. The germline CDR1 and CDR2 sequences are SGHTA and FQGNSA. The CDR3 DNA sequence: TGTGCCAGCAGCTCGGGATCCGTAGCGGCCCCCTACGAGCAGTACTTC. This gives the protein CASSSGSVAAPYEQYF. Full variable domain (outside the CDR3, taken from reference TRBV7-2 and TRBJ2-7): GAGVSQSPSNKVTEKGKDVELRCDPISGHTALYWYRQSLGQGLEFLIYFQGNSAPDKSGLPSDRFSAERTGGSVSTLTIQRTQQEDSAVYLCASSSGSVAAPYEQYFGPGTRLTVT.

The CDR3 protein is CASSLRLAGPTDTQYF. The CDR3 bases are TGTGCCAGCAGCCTTCGACTAGCGGGGCCCACAGATACGCAGTATTTT. V gene TRBV13 combines with J gene TRBJ2-3; 11 positions match TRBD2. Per the germline V gene, CDR1 is PRHDT and CDR2 is FYEKMQ (reference sequence). Trimming at V came to 5 bases and at J to 2 bases, leaving 6 bases not matched to a gene. CDR3 length: 16 amino acids.

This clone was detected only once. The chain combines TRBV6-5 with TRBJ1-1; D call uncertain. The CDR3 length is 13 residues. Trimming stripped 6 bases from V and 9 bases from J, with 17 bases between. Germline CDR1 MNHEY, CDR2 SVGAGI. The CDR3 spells CASRKSSTLQAFF. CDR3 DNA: TGTGCCAGCAGGAAATCGAGCACTCTCCAAGCTTTCTTT.

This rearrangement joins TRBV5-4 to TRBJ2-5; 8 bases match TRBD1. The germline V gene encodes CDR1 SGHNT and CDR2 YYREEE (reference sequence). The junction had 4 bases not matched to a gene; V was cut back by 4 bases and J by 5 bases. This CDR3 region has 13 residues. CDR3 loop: CASSPGGLETQYF. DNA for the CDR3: TGTGCCAGCAGCCCAGGGGGCTTGGAGACCCAGTACTTC.

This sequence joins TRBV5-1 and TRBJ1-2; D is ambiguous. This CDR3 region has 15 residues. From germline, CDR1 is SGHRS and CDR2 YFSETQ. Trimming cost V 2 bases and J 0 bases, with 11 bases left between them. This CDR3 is CASSLFAPANYGYTF. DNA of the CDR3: TGCGCCAGCAGCTTATTTGCCCCAGCTAACTATGGCTACACCTTC. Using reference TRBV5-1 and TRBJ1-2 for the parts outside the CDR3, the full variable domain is KAGVTQTPRYLIKTRGQQVTLSCSPISGHRSVSWYQQTPGQGLQFLFEYFSETQRNKGNFPGRFSGRQFSNSRSEMNVSTLELGDSALYLCASSLFAPANYGYTFGSGTRLTVV.

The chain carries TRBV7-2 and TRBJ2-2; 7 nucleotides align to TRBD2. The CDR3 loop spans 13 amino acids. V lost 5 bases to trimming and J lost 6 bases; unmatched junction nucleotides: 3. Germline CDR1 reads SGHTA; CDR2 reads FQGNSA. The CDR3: CASSGLGSGELFF. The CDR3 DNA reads TGTGCCAGCAGCGGACTAGGGTCCGGGGAGCTGTTTTTT.

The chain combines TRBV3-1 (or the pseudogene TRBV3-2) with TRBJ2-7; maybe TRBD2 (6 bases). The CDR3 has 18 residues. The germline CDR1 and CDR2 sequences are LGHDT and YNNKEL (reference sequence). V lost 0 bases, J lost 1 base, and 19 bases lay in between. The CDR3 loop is CASSQESTRGKGSYEQYF. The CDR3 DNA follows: TGTGCCAGCAGCCAAGAATCGACACGCGGGAAGGGGTCCTACGAGCAGTACTTC.

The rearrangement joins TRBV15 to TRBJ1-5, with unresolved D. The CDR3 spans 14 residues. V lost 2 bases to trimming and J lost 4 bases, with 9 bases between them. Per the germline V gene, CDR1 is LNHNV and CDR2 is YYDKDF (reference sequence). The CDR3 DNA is TGTGCCACCAGCAGATATCCAGAAAATCAGCCCCAGCATTTT. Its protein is CATSRYPENQPQHF.

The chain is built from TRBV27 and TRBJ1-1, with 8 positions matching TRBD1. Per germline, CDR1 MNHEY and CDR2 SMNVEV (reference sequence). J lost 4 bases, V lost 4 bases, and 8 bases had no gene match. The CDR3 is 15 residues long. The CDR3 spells CASSSSGGPSTEAFF. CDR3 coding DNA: TGTGCCAGCAGTTCCTCAGGGGGCCCGAGCACTGAAGCTTTCTTT.

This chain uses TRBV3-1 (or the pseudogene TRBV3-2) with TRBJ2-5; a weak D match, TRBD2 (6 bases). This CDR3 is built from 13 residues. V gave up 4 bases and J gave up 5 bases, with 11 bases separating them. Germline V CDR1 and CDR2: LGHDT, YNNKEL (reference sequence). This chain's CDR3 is CASSRKGRETQYF. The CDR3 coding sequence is TGTGCCAGCAGCCGAAAGGGGAGGGAGACCCAGTACTTC.

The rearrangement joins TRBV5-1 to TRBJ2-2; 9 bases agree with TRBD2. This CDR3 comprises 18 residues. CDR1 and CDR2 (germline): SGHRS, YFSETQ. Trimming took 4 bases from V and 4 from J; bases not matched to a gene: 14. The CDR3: CASSTPGGGRASTGELFF. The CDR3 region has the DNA TGCGCCAGCAGCACTCCCGGAGGCGGGAGGGCCAGCACCGGGGAGCTGTTTTTT.

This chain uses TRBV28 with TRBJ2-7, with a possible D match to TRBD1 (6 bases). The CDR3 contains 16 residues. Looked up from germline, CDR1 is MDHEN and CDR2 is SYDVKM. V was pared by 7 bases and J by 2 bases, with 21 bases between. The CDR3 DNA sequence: TGTGCCAGCACCGCCGTTACAGGGCGACTCACCTACGAGCAGTACTTC. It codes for CASTAVTGRLTYEQYF.

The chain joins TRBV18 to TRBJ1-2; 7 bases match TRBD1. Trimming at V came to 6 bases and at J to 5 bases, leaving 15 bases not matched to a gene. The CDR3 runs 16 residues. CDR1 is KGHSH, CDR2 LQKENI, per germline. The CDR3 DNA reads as TGTGCCAGCTCCCCTAAAGGTGACAGGGTCGGTTATGGCTACACCTTC. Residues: CASSPKGDRVGYGYTF.

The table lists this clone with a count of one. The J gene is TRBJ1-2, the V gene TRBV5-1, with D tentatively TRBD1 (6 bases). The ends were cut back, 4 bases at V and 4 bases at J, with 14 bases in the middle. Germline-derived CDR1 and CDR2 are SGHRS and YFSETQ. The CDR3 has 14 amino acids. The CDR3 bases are TGCGCCAGCAGCCATAACAGGGCCATCTATGGCTACACCTTC. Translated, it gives CASSHNRAIYGYTF.

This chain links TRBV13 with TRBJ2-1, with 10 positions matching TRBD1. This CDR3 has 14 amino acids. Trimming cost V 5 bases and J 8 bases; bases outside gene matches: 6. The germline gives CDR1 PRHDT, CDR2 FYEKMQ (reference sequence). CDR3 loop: CASSTSTGGDEQFF. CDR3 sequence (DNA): TGTGCCAGCAGCACCTCGACAGGGGGCGATGAGCAGTTCTTC.

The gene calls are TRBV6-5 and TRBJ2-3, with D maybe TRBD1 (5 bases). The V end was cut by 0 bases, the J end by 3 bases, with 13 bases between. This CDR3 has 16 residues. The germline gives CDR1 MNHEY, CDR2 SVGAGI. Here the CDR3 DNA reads TGTGCCAGCAGTTACTCGAGAGACAGCTGGACAGATACGCAGTATTTT. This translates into CASSYSRDSWTDTQYF.

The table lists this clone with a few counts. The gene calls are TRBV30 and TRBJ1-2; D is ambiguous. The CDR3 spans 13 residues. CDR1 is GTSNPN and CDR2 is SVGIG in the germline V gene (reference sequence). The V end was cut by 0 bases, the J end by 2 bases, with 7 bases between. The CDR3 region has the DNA TGTGCCTGGAGTGTACCGGGGAACTATGGCTACACCTTC. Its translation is CAWSVPGNYGYTF.

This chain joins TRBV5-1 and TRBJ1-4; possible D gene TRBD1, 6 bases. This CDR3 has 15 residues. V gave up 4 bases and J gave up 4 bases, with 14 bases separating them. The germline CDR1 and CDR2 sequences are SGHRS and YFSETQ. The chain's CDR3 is CASSEQGNSNEKLFF. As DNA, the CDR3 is TGCGCCAGCAGCGAACAGGGCAATAGTAATGAAAAACTGTTTTTT.

CDR3 protein: CASSIGAQAFF. CDR3 in DNA: TGTGCCAGTTCGATAGGGGCCCAAGCTTTCTTT. The chain links TRBV6-6 to TRBJ1-1, with D possibly being TRBD1 (5 bases). Trimming shortened V by 9 bases and J by 9 bases, and 14 bases separated the two germline ends. Per germline, CDR1 MNHNY and CDR2 SVGAGI (reference sequence). The CDR3 consists of 11 residues.